One and the same sample provided the 27 T cell receptor beta chains below, sequenced in a study of vaccination effects on CD4 cells after COVID-19. TCRdb's table, derived via immunoSEQ multiplex PCR, lists solely in-frame clones and lacks some. Among tens of thousands of clones listed, roughly 74% were seen once. Prior to sequencing, the ViraFEST assay stimulated PBMC with viral peptide pools, which expanded the antigen-specific CD4+ T cells. When around 10 days of culture had elapsed, CD4+ T cells were isolated. For these receptors, no antigen is known. This specimen was CD4+ T cells from PBMCs cultured with HCoV-229E spike peptides, taken before COVID-19 vaccination. The receptors come from a human donor who received a COVID-19 vaccine.

The V call is TRBV24-1, the J call TRBJ1-2, with a possible D match to TRBD1 (5 bases). Per the germline V gene, CDR1 is KGHDR and CDR2 is SFDVKD. The CDR3 spans 12 residues. The V gene lost 6 bases and the J gene lost 5 bases, with 9 bases spanning the gap. The CDR3 DNA reads as TGTGCCACCAGTCGGGACGGTTATGGCTACACCTTC. It encodes CATSRDGYGYTF.

This clone was found once. The chain has TRBV3-1 (or the pseudogene TRBV3-2) and TRBJ1-6; D remains unclear. The germline V and J ends were trimmed by 0 bases and 3 bases, with 12 bases remaining between them. The CDR3 has 17 residues. CDR1 is LGHDT and CDR2 is YNNKEL in the germline V gene (reference sequence). The CDR3 here is CASSQEFGSFYNSPLHF. CDR3 nucleotides: TGTGCCAGCAGCCAAGAATTCGGGAGCTTCTATAATTCACCCCTCCACTTT.

The chain links TRBV9 to TRBJ2-1; D is unresolved. V was clipped by 0 bases and J by 0 bases, with 10 bases between them. The CDR3 spans 16 residues. Germline values: CDR1 SGDLS, CDR2 YYNGEE. CDR3 DNA: TGTGCCAGCAGCGTAGTTGAGTGGAGCTCCTACAATGAGCAGTTCTTC. The encoded protein is CASSVVEWSSYNEQFF.

The chain combines TRBV3-1 (or the pseudogene TRBV3-2) with TRBJ2-2; 9 bases align to TRBD2. The germline CDR1 and CDR2 sequences are LGHDT and YNNKEL (reference sequence). Trimming removed 8 bases from V and 6 bases from J; junction bases left unmatched: 7. The CDR3 length is 14 residues. Here the CDR3 reads CASGGGAIPGELFF. The CDR3 DNA reads as TGTGCCAGCGGCGGGGGGGCGATTCCCGGGGAGCTGTTTTTT.

This clone was picked up a small number of times. The V gene is TRBV7-8, the J gene TRBJ1-2; D may be TRBD1 (6 bases). V lost 2 bases to trimming and J lost 4 bases, with 17 bases between them. Germline values: CDR1 SGHVS, CDR2 FQNEAQ. This CDR3 region has 16 residues. The CDR3 sequence: CASSLNGWGGGYGYTF. In DNA, the CDR3 is TGTGCCAGCAGCTTAAACGGGTGGGGAGGGGGCTATGGCTACACCTTC.

The chain recombines TRBV24-1 with TRBJ2-1; D gene uncertain. Trimming pared 1 base from V and 0 bases from J, leaving 9 bases between. Germline lookup yields CDR1 KGHDR and CDR2 SFDVKD. The CDR3 has 16 amino acids. CDR3 DNA: TGTGCCACCAGTGATTTCTCCGAGAGCTCCTACAATGAGCAGTTCTTC. Translated, it gives CATSDFSESSYNEQFF.

In this sample, this clone turned up once. The chain joins TRBV30 to TRBJ2-5; the match to TRBD2 covers 7 bases. The length of the CDR3 is 13 residues. The V and J ends lost 1 base and 2 bases, in that order; junction bases with no gene match: 1. The germline V gene encodes CDR1 GTSNPN and CDR2 SVGIG (reference sequence). The CDR3 nucleotides are TGTGCCTGGAGTGGGGGGGGACAAGAGACCCAGTACTTC. This gives the protein CAWSGGGQETQYF.

The rearrangement uses TRBV11-2 and TRBJ2-2; a weak D match, TRBD1 (6 bases). Trimming took off 5 bases at V and 4 bases at J, with 17 bases between the two ends. The CDR3 consists of 16 residues. Germline assignment: CDR1 SGHAT and CDR2 FQNNGV. The CDR3 sequence: CASSRSETGTTGELFF. Written as DNA, the CDR3 is TGTGCCAGCAGCCGATCAGAAACAGGGACCACCGGGGAGCTGTTTTTT. Filled out from reference TRBV11-2 and TRBJ2-2, the complete variable domain reads EAGVAQSPRYKIIEKRQSVAFWCNPISGHATLYWYQQILGQGPKLLIQFQNNGVVDDSQLPKDRFSAERLKGVDSTLKIQPAKLEDSAVYLCASSRSETGTTGELFFGEGSRLTVL.

This chain uses TRBV19 with TRBJ1-6; TRBD1 agrees at 7 bases. J lost 10 bases, V lost 7 bases, and 10 bases had no gene match. In germline, CDR1 is LNHDA, CDR2 SQIVND (reference sequence). CDR3 length: 14 residues. The CDR3 sequence: CASNLETGRSPLHF. The CDR3, as DNA: TGTGCCAGTAATCTCGAGACAGGGCGATCACCCCTCCACTTT.

The rearrangement links TRBV7-9 to TRBJ1-2; no reliable D call. The germline V gene encodes CDR1 SEHNR and CDR2 FQNEAQ (reference sequence). The CDR3 has 15 residues. V was trimmed by 5 bases and J by 7 bases, leaving 20 bases between them. The CDR3 here is CASSPLEGSVSGYTF. As DNA, the CDR3 is TGTGCCAGCAGCCCCCTTGAAGGGTCGGTTTCTGGCTACACCTTC.

This clone was counted between two and nine times. This chain joins TRBV4-1 and TRBJ2-3; a weak D match, TRBD2 (5 bases). The ends were cut back, 1 base at V and 6 bases at J, with 20 bases in the middle. Germline V gene data show CDR1 as MGHRA and CDR2 as YSYEKL. The CDR3 runs 17 residues. CDR3 in DNA: TGCGCCAGCAGCCAAGTGCTGGTGCGGGTACAAGGGGATACGCAGTATTTT. Encoded protein: CASSQVLVRVQGDTQYF.

In this sample, this clone turned up a few times. The rearrangement uses TRBV24-1 and TRBJ2-3; TRBD1 matches 7 bases. With V trimmed by 0 bases and J by 0 bases, 5 bases remained unmatched. CDR3 length: 17 amino acids. Germline values: CDR1 KGHDR, CDR2 SFDVKD. The CDR3, as DNA: TGTGCCACCAGTGATTTGGGGGACAGTCTTAGCACAGATACGCAGTATTTT. Amino acid sequence: CATSDLGDSLSTDTQYF.

The chain is built from TRBV5-1 and TRBJ1-2; 7 bases fit TRBD1. CDR3 length: 14 residues. Germline V CDR1 and CDR2: SGHRS, YFSETQ. V trimming: 4 bases; J trimming: 4 bases; junction bases outside the gene matches: 7. CDR3 DNA sequence: TGCGCCAGCAGCCAGGACAGGCCCGTCTATGGCTACACCTTC. It translates to CASSQDRPVYGYTF.

The chain combines TRBV28 with TRBJ2-3; 10 bases match TRBD2. Germline V gives CDR1 MDHEN, CDR2 SYDVKM. The CDR3 is 14 residues long. Trimming took 7 bases from V and 1 from J; bases not matched to a gene: 2. The CDR3 reads CASKLAGGTDTQYF. CDR3 in DNA: TGTGCCAGCAAGCTAGCGGGGGGCACAGATACGCAGTATTTT.

This clone was observed once. The chain recombines TRBV7-8 with TRBJ2-3; 14 nucleotides align to TRBD2. The CDR3 spans 18 residues. Germline V gene sequence: CDR1 SGHVS, CDR2 FQNEAQ. V was pared by 5 bases and J by 0 bases, with 7 bases of the junction left unmatched. The CDR3 DNA reads as TGTGCCAGCAGCCCACGGACTAGCGGGGGGATTAGCACAGATACGCAGTATTTT. Translating it yields CASSPRTSGGISTDTQYF.

The DNA of the CDR3 is TGTGCCAGCAGTTACTTGACAGCGCAGAATCAGCCCCAGCATTTT. Protein sequence: CASSYLTAQNQPQHF. The chain uses TRBV6-2 or TRBV6-3 and TRBJ1-5, with TRBD1 as a possible D gene (5 bases). The V gene's germline CDR1 is MNHEY and CDR2 SVGEGT. Trimming removed 1 base from V and 4 bases from J, with 11 bases in between. The CDR3 has 15 amino acids.

The J gene is TRBJ1-1, the V gene TRBV5-1; TRBD1 might be the D (5 bases). The ends were cut back, 0 bases at V and 0 bases at J, with 12 bases in the middle. The CDR3 is 16 amino acids. Germline assignment: CDR1 SGHRS and CDR2 YFSETQ. The CDR3: CASSLALGGVNTEAFF. The CDR3 DNA reads TGCGCCAGCAGCTTGGCCTTGGGGGGAGTGAACACTGAAGCTTTCTTT.

This clone turned up a few times. The J gene is TRBJ1-2, the V gene TRBV5-5, with 8 bases identical to TRBD1. Germline V gives CDR1 SGHKS, CDR2 YYEKEE (reference sequence). Trimming removed 0 bases from V and 4 bases from J; junction bases left unmatched: 8. The CDR3 sequence is 16 residues long. CDR3 DNA: TGTGCCAGCAGCTTGGACTGGACAGGGTTAAGCTATGGCTACACCTTC. It yields the protein CASSLDWTGLSYGYTF.

The chain joins TRBV27 to TRBJ2-7; 7 nucleotides align to TRBD1. Germline CDR1 and CDR2: MNHEY and SMNVEV (reference sequence). This CDR3 comprises 14 residues. Trimming took 6 bases from V and 0 from J; bases not matched to a gene: 5. This CDR3 reads CASRRQGLSYEQYV. CDR3 DNA sequence: TGTGCCAGCAGGAGACAGGGCCTCTCCTACGAGCAGTACGTC.

The chain employs TRBV2 and TRBJ2-5; D is unclear. The CDR3 loop spans 14 amino acids. V lost 8 bases and J 1 base, leaving 14 bases between the germline ends. Germline CDR1 and CDR2: SNHLY and FYNNEI. The CDR3 region is CASRYRLLQETQYF. Here the CDR3 DNA reads TGTGCCAGCCGATATCGTCTACTCCAAGAGACCCAGTACTTC. Full variable domain (remainder filled in from reference TRBV2 and TRBJ2-5): EPEVTQTPSHQVTQMGQEVILRCVPISNHLYFYWYRQILGQKVEFLVSFYNNEISEKSEIFDDQFSVERPDGSNFTLKIRSTKLEDSAMYFCASRYRLLQETQYFGPGTRLLVL.

This clone appeared a few times. CDR3 sequence (DNA): TGCAGTGCTCAAGGGGCTTCACCCCTCCACTTT. Its protein is CSAQGASPLHF. The chain uses TRBV20-1 and TRBJ1-6, with D maybe TRBD1 (5 bases). CDR3 length equals 11 residues. Trimming left V 5 bases short and J 9 bases short, with 8 bases between. Per the germline V gene, CDR1 is DFQATT and CDR2 is SNEGSKA (reference sequence).

The chain has TRBV19 and TRBJ1-2, with 7 nucleotides matching TRBD1. The CDR3 has 15 amino acids. V dropped 6 bases and J dropped 1; count of bases not matched to a gene: 8. From germline, CDR1 is LNHDA and CDR2 SQIVND (reference sequence). The CDR3 sequence is CASRKTGPINYGYTF. CDR3 nucleotides: TGTGCCAGTAGAAAGACAGGGCCCATTAACTATGGCTACACCTTC.

The rearrangement links TRBV7-2 to TRBJ2-4; no firm D call. The V end was cut by 4 bases, the J end by 7 bases, with 14 bases between. The CDR3 spans 14 residues. CDR1 and CDR2 from the germline V gene are SGHTA and FQGNSA. CDR3 sequence: CASSSSLTSNIQYF. The CDR3 DNA is TGTGCCAGCAGCTCAAGTTTGACAAGTAACATTCAGTACTTC.

The chain couples TRBV27 to TRBJ2-5; 10 nucleotides match TRBD1. The CDR3 covers 14 residues. Germline CDR1 reads MNHEY; CDR2 reads SMNVEV (reference sequence). The trim removed 4 bases at V and 5 bases at J, leaving 4 bases unmatched. The DNA of the CDR3 is TGTGCCAGCAGTTCACGGACAGGGGGGGAGACCCAGTACTTC. Protein product: CASSSRTGGETQYF.

The chain couples TRBV30 to TRBJ1-2, with 8 positions matching TRBD1. Trimming took 3 bases from V and 6 from J; bases not matched to a gene: 6. The CDR3 loop spans 13 amino acids. Germline CDR1 is GTSNPN and CDR2 is SVGIG (reference sequence). The chain's CDR3 is CAWRIQGGDGYTF. DNA of the CDR3: TGTGCCTGGAGGATACAGGGGGGTGATGGCTACACCTTC.

The chain is built from TRBV3-1 (or the pseudogene TRBV3-2) and TRBJ1-1; the D is unclear. CDR3 length: 14 amino acids. Trimming shortened V by 1 base and J by 4 bases, and 10 bases separated the two germline ends. The germline gives CDR1 LGHDT, CDR2 YNNKEL (reference sequence). The CDR3 reads CASSQVGGRTEAFF. The DNA of the CDR3 is TGTGCCAGCAGCCAAGTGGGAGGGCGCACTGAAGCTTTCTTT.

The V gene is TRBV2, the J gene TRBJ2-1; D might be TRBD1 or TRBD2, each matching 5 bases. CDR3 length equals 16 residues. The V end was cut by 6 bases, the J end by 0 bases, with 15 bases between. In germline, CDR1 is SNHLY, CDR2 FYNNEI. CDR3 nucleotides: TGTGCCAGCAGCCAGACCGGGACGCCCTCCTACAATGAGCAGTTCTTC. Protein sequence: CASSQTGTPSYNEQFF. Full variable domain (missing parts from reference TRBV2 and TRBJ2-1): EPEVTQTPSHQVTQMGQEVILRCVPISNHLYFYWYRQILGQKVEFLVSFYNNEISEKSEIFDDQFSVERPDGSNFTLKIRSTKLEDSAMYFCASSQTGTPSYNEQFFGPGTRLTVL.